One and the same sample provided the 13 T cell receptor beta chains below, sequenced in a study of CD8 T cells in Susac syndrome. RNA was extracted with the RNeasy kit, and a quantity of about 0.45 to 1 ug was reverse transcribed using random hexamers. TCRdb recomputed calls from the immunoSEQ multiplex PCR reads with MiXCR, one row per CDR3 protein. The data contain hundreds of thousands of distinct CDR3 sequences, roughly 90% of them singletons. The sequenced sample consisted of CD8+ T cells from PBMCs. The receptors here all came from a human donor with multiple sclerosis.

The chain carries TRBV5-1 and TRBJ2-7; tentative D call: TRBD2 (5 bases). The V end lost 4 bases, the J end lost 0 bases, and 5 bases lay between the germline ends. This CDR3 spans 12 amino acids. In germline, CDR1 is SGHRS, CDR2 YFSETQ. CDR3 in DNA: TGCGCCAGCAGCGGGAGCTCCTACGAGCAGTACTTC. It is translated as CASSGSSYEQYF.

The V and J genes are TRBV4-1 and TRBJ1-4; D unresolved. The CDR3 extends over 13 amino acids. Trimming left V 0 bases short and J 8 bases short, with 7 bases between. The germline V gene encodes CDR1 MGHRA and CDR2 YSYEKL. As DNA, the CDR3 is TGCGCCAGCAGCCAAGATCATCCCGAAAAACTGTTTTTT. Its translation: CASSQDHPEKLFF.

V is TRBV7-9 and J is TRBJ2-1, with TRBD1 matching over 7 bases. With 4 bases clipped from V and 3 bases from J, the junction kept 12 bases outside the gene matches. Germline CDR1 is SEHNR and CDR2 is FQNEAQ (reference sequence). The CDR3 length is 17 residues. The CDR3 spells CASSSRGQELGYNEQFF. CDR3 bases: TGTGCCAGCAGCTCCCGAGGACAGGAGCTAGGCTACAATGAGCAGTTCTTC.

CDR3 DNA: TGTGCCAGCAGTTACGAGAGTAGCGGGAAGTGGTACGAGCAGTACTTC. Its translation: CASSYESSGKWYEQYF. The chain recombines TRBV6-2 or TRBV6-3 with TRBJ2-7; 8 bases line up with TRBD2. Germline-derived CDR1 and CDR2 are MNHEY and SVGEGT. V trimming: 2 bases; J trimming: 4 bases; junction bases outside the gene matches: 10. CDR3 length: 16 residues.

In its sample, this clonotype was seen once. The J gene is TRBJ2-1, the V gene TRBV30; D unclear. V lost 2 bases, J lost 0 bases, and 11 bases lay in between. CDR3 size: 15 residues. The germline V gene has CDR1 GTSNPN and CDR2 SVGIG (reference sequence). CDR3 nucleotides: TGTGCCTGGAGTTTCTCCTCCAGCTCCTACAATGAGCAGTTCTTC. Residues: CAWSFSSSSYNEQFF. The complete variable domain, with remaining parts taken from reference TRBV30 and TRBJ2-1, reads SQTIHQWPATLVQPVGSPLSLECTVEGTSNPNLYWYRQAAGRGLQLLFYSVGIGQISSEVPQNLSASRPQDRQFILSSKKLLLSDSGFYLCAWSFSSSSYNEQFFGPGTRLTVL.

The rearrangement joins TRBV15 to TRBJ1-5; D is undetermined. The CDR3 consists of 15 residues. The V end lost 0 bases, the J end lost 4 bases, and 10 bases lay between the germline ends. In germline, CDR1 is LNHNV, CDR2 YYDKDF (reference sequence). CDR3 in DNA: TGTGCCACCAGCAGAGATCAAGGCACAAATCAGCCCCAGCATTTT. It translates to CATSRDQGTNQPQHF.

The gene calls are TRBV5-6 and TRBJ2-7; 10 nucleotides agree with TRBD1. V was clipped by 5 bases and J by 5 bases; unmatched bases: 13. Germline values: CDR1 SGHDT, CDR2 YYEEEE. The CDR3 contains 16 residues. The CDR3, as DNA: TGTGCCAGCAGTTTCCGGGACAGGGGTTTTTTCCACGAGCAGTACTTC. Encoded protein: CASSFRDRGFFHEQYF.

The chain links TRBV10-3 to TRBJ2-4; D possibly corresponds to TRBD2 (5 bases). The CDR3 has 17 amino acids. V was pared by 4 bases and J by 4 bases, with 20 bases between. Per germline, CDR1 ENHRY and CDR2 SYGVKD. The CDR3 here is CAISATRRAERKNIQYF. DNA for the CDR3: TGTGCCATCAGTGCCACTCGGCGGGCAGAGAGAAAAAACATTCAGTACTTC.

The chain couples TRBV9 to TRBJ1-4, with D possibly being TRBD1 (6 bases). The ends were cut back, 4 bases at V and 0 bases at J, with 10 bases in the middle. The CDR3 runs 15 residues. From germline, CDR1 is SGDLS and CDR2 YYNGEE. The CDR3 bases are TGTGCCAGCAGCTATGGGGGCTCAACTAATGAAAAACTGTTTTTT. It translates to CASSYGGSTNEKLFF.

This chain links TRBV20-1 with TRBJ1-4, with 7 bases fitting TRBD1. V lost 1 base and J lost 1; bases outside the gene matches: 6. In germline, CDR1 is DFQATT, CDR2 SNEGSKA (reference sequence). CDR3 length: 16 residues. DNA of the CDR3: TGCAGTGCTAGAGCCCCGGGACAGATAACTAATGAAAAACTGTTTTTT. Translation gives CSARAPGQITNEKLFF.

The J gene is TRBJ1-2, the V gene TRBV6-1; D not certain. Trimming left V 8 bases short and J 6 bases short, with 13 bases between. The CDR3 has 12 amino acids. Germline CDR1 MNHNS, CDR2 SASEGT. Here the CDR3 DNA reads TGTGCCAGCGGATCTATAAAGAATGGCTACACCTTC. The encoded protein is CASGSIKNGYTF.

The J gene is TRBJ2-1, the V gene TRBV6-2 or TRBV6-3; 7 bases are a match to TRBD2. Germline trimming cut 11 bases from V and 3 bases from J; bases unmatched to any gene: 13. Germline V gene lookup returns CDR1 MNHEY and CDR2 SVGEGT. CDR3 length equals 15 residues. CDR3 coding DNA: TGTGCCGCCATGGGAGGGCAGACAAACTACAATGAGCAGTTCTTC. It translates to CAAMGGQTNYNEQFF.

J is TRBJ1-2 and V is TRBV19; TRBD1 agrees at 10 bases. Per germline, CDR1 LNHDA and CDR2 SQIVND (reference sequence). This CDR3 comprises 15 residues. V lost 3 bases to trimming and J lost 4 bases; unmatched junction nucleotides: 5. The DNA of the CDR3 is TGTGCCAGTAGTATCTCCGGGACAGGGGCCTATGGCTACACCTTC. This codes for CASSISGTGAYGYTF.